A selection of T cell receptor beta chains follows, all from one sample in a study of cytomegalovirus exposure and HLA in healthy donors. Using immunoSEQ multiplex PCR, the repertoire was profiled, and TCRdb retains in-frame clones only, with some absent. Seen here are about 120,000 clones, about 10% observed once, and the top ten hold 4.6%. Material: PBMCs. All receptors come from a young woman in good health and CMV-seropositive. Each CDR3 is given with its conserved first and last residue. A D gene is named only where the DNA matches it firmly. Size values are once, few and many counts, or a class for expanded clones, and some rows have none.

TGTGCCAGCAGCCCGACAGGGCGAGGCTACACCTTC,CASSPTGRGYTF,few,TRBV7-9,TRBJ1-2,TRBD1
TGTGCCAGCAGCCCAGGGGGTTTTGTCACTGAAGCTTTCTTT,CASSPGGFVTEAFF,NA,TRBV7-8,TRBJ1-1,TRBD1
TGTGCCAGCAGTTTAGGCGGGGAAGCTTTCTTT,CASSLGGEAFF,NA,TRBV27,TRBJ1-1,NA
TGTGCCAGCAGTTTTAGAGGTGGGAGCTCCTACGAGCAGTACTTC,CASSFRGGSSYEQYF,few,TRBV27,TRBJ2-7,NA
TGCGCCAGCAGCCAAGGGGGAGGGGGGCATGTCGACGAGCAGTACTTC,CASSQGGGGHVDEQYF,NA,TRBV4-1,TRBJ2-7,NA
TGTGCCAGCAGCTTAGACAGATCCTACGAGCAGTACTTC,CASSLDRSYEQYF,few,TRBV5-8,TRBJ2-7,NA
TGTGCCAGCAGCTTTACAGGGGATGGAAACACCATATATTTT,CASSFTGDGNTIYF,NA,TRBV7-9,TRBJ1-3,TRBD1
TGTGCCAGCAGCTCCTTTGGGGGAGGTAACAATGAGCAGTTCTTC,CASSSFGGGNNEQFF,NA,TRBV7-3,TRBJ2-1,NA
TGTGCCAGTAGTAGGGGACAATTGGACACTGAAGCTTTCTTT,CASSRGQLDTEAFF,NA,TRBV19,TRBJ1-1,NA
TGTGCCTGGAGTCGGACTAGCGGGTTTACAGATACGCAGTATTTT,CAWSRTSGFTDTQYF,few,TRBV30,TRBJ2-3,TRBD2
TGTGCCAGCGGGGTCAGCGGGGATGGCGGTACGCAGTATTTT,CASGVSGDGGTQYF,NA,TRBV27,TRBJ2-3,TRBD2
TGTGCCAGCAGCTTAGATGGGGGCGCGAATGAAAAACTGTTTTTT,CASSLDGGANEKLFF,NA,TRBV7-9,TRBJ1-4,NA
TGTGCCAGCATGTTTCCCAGGGCTTCTGGAAACACCATATATTTT,CASMFPRASGNTIYF,many,TRBV28,TRBJ1-3,NA
TGTGCCAGCAGATTGTTCGAGGCGAACACCGGGGAGCTGTTTTTT,CASRLFEANTGELFF,few,TRBV6-1,TRBJ2-2,NA
TGTGCCAGCAGTCCGACAGGGGAGAGGGAAAAACTGTTTTTT,CASSPTGEREKLFF,few,TRBV28,TRBJ1-4,TRBD1
TGTGCCAGCAGTTTACTGGCCCCTGTCGAGCAGTACTTC,CASSLLAPVEQYF,few,TRBV28,TRBJ2-7,NA
TGTGCCAGCAGCAACATCCCTGCGAGGACTAATGAAAAACTGTTTTTT,CASSNIPARTNEKLFF,few,TRBV14,TRBJ1-4,NA
TGTGCCAGCAGCAACTCCGCCACCGGGTCTTATAGAAGGTTCTTC,CASSNSATGSYRRFF,NA,TRBV7-8,TRBJ2-1,NA
TGTGCCAGCAGTTACATAGCGGGAGATAACGAGCAGTACTTC,CASSYIAGDNEQYF,NA,TRBV6-5,TRBJ2-7,TRBD2
TGTGCCAGCAGCTTCAGGGGAACCAATGAGCAGTTCTTC,CASSFRGTNEQFF,NA,TRBV7-9,TRBJ2-1,NA
TGCAGCGTTGAAGGGGCGGCAGGGACTGGGGCCAACGTCCTGACTTTC,CSVEGAAGTGANVLTF,NA,TRBV29-1,TRBJ2-6,NA
TGTGCCAGCAGCTTTAGCGGCAGAGTGAACACTGAAGCTTTCTTT,CASSFSGRVNTEAFF,few,TRBV11-3,TRBJ1-1,NA
TGTGCCTGGAGTGTAGGGGATGGGGCCAACGTCCTGACTTTC,CAWSVGDGANVLTF,NA,TRBV30,TRBJ2-6,NA
TGTGCCAGCAGTCGGACAGGGTATAATCAGCCCCAGCATTTT,CASSRTGYNQPQHF,few,TRBV6-5,TRBJ1-5,TRBD1
TGCAGCGTTCCCGCCGAGGGAGGAATGGGGACTGAGGCTTTCTTT,CSVPAEGGMGTEAFF,few,TRBV29-1,TRBJ1-1,NA
TGCGCCAGCAGCAGTGGGGGGGGAATCTCCTACAATGAGCAGTTCTTC,CASSSGGGISYNEQFF,few,TRBV5-1,TRBJ2-1,TRBD2
TGTGCCAGCAGTCCGAGCTCCTACGAGCAGTACTTC,CASSPSSYEQYF,few,TRBV27,TRBJ2-7,NA
TGTGCCACCTTAGGGAGTGGTGGTTCTGGGGCCAACGTCCTGACTTTC,CATLGSGGSGANVLTF,NA,TRBV28,TRBJ2-6,NA
TGTGCCAGCACCGAACACTCCGGACAGGCTAGCAATCAGCCCCAGCATTTT,CASTEHSGQASNQPQHF,NA,TRBV2,TRBJ1-5,TRBD1
TGTGCCAGCAGCTTCCGCCCTGGGGGACAGGGAAGCAATGAGCAGTTCTTC,CASSFRPGGQGSNEQFF,NA,TRBV13,TRBJ2-1,TRBD1
TGTGCCAGCAGTTTATCTTTGACTTATGGCTACACCTTC,CASSLSLTYGYTF,few,TRBV27,TRBJ1-2,NA
TGTGCCAGCAGCTTAGCTACAGGGAACACTGAAGCTTTCTTT,CASSLATGNTEAFF,NA,TRBV7-2,TRBJ1-1,NA
TGTGCCAGCAGCCTTGTGGCGGGCGGCACAGATACGCAGTATTTT,CASSLVAGGTDTQYF,NA,TRBV7-9,TRBJ2-3,NA
TGTGCCAGCAGCAACCATGACAGGGGGCTTGGCTACACCTTC,CASSNHDRGLGYTF,NA,TRBV28,TRBJ1-2,TRBD1
TGTGCCTGGAGCCAGTCCTACGAGCAGTACTTC,CAWSQSYEQYF,few,TRBV30,TRBJ2-7,NA
TGTGCCAGCAAGCGAACCGACAGGGACCCCGCGTCTAATGAAAAACTGTTTTTT,CASKRTDRDPASNEKLFF,few,TRBV2,TRBJ1-4,TRBD1
TGTGCCAGCAGCTTCGGGAATAGCTACGAGCAGTACTTC,CASSFGNSYEQYF,NA,TRBV11-2,TRBJ2-7,NA
TGTGCCAGCAGCTTGACCGGGTCTGGAAACACCATATATTTT,CASSLTGSGNTIYF,NA,TRBV5-4,TRBJ1-3,NA
TGTGCCAGCAGTGTCGACTACACGGTGCATGAGCAGTTCTTC,CASSVDYTVHEQFF,many,TRBV6-1,TRBJ2-1,NA
TGTGCCAGCAGCCCGGGACTAGCGGATTACGAGCAGTACTTC,CASSPGLADYEQYF,NA,TRBV6-5,TRBJ2-7,TRBD2
TGCGCCAGCAGCTTGGGGACAGGCGACTATGGCTACACCTTC,CASSLGTGDYGYTF,few,TRBV5-1,TRBJ1-2,TRBD1
TGTGCCAGCGGCGGGACTGAAGCTTTCTTT,CASGGTEAFF,few,TRBV27,TRBJ1-1,NA
TGCGCCAGCAGCCAGCGGACAGGGGGCGGCACAGATACGCAGTATTTT,CASSQRTGGGTDTQYF,NA,TRBV4-1,TRBJ2-3,TRBD1
TGTGCCAGCAGTCCCCTTCCGGTTATCGAGACCCAGTACTTC,CASSPLPVIETQYF,NA,TRBV28,TRBJ2-5,NA
TGCGCCAGCACCCAATGGGCGGGAGAGGCAGATACGCAGTATTTT,CASTQWAGEADTQYF,few,TRBV5-1,TRBJ2-3,TRBD2
TGTGCCAGTAGTATAGATCGGGGACAGGGAGGTGAAGATACGCAGTATTTT,CASSIDRGQGGEDTQYF,NA,TRBV19,TRBJ2-3,TRBD1
TGCGCCAGCAGCCCACTAGCGGGAGAAGAGACCCAGTACTTC,CASSPLAGEETQYF,few,TRBV5-1,TRBJ2-5,TRBD2
TGTGCCAGTAGTATCAGCCTAACAGGAACTTGGAGCAATCAGCCCCAGCATTTT,CASSISLTGTWSNQPQHF,NA,TRBV19,TRBJ1-5,NA